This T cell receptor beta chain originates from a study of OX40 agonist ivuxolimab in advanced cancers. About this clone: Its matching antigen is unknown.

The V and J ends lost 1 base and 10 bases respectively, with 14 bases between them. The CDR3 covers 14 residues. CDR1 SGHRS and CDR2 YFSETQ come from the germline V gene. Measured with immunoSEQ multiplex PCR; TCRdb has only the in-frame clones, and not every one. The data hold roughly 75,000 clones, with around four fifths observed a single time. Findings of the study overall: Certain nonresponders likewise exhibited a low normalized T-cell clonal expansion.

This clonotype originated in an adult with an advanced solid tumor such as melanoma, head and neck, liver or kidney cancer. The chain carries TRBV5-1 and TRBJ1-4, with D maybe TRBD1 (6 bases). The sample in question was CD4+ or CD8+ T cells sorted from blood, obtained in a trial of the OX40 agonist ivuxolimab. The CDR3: CASSLRAGEGKLFF. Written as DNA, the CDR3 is TGCGCCAGCAGCTTGCGGGCAGGGGAGGGAAAACTGTTTTTT.